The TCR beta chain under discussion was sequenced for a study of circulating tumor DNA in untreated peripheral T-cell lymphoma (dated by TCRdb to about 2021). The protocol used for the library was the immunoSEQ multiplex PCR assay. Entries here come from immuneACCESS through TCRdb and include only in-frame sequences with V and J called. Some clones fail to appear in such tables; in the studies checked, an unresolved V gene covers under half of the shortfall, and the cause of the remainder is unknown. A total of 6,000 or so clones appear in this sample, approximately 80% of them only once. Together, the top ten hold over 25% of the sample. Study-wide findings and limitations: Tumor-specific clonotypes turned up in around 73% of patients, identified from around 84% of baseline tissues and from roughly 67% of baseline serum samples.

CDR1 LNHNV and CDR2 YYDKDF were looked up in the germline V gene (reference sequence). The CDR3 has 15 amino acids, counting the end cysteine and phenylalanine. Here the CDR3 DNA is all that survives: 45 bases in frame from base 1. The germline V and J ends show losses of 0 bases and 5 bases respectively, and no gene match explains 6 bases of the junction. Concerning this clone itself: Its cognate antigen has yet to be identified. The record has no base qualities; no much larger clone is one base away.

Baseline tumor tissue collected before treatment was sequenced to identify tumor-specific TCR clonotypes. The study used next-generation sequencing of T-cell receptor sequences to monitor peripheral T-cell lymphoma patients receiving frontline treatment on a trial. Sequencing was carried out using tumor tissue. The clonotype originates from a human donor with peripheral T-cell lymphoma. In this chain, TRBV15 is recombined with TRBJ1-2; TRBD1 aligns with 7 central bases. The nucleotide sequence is TGTGCCACCAGCAGAGAGGAGGGGGCGGGTTATGGCTACACCTTC. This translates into CATSREEGAGYGYTF.